Given below is one TCR beta chain in context. V shed 0 bases, J shed 8 bases, and the junction held 4 bases outside the gene matches. From germline, CDR1 is LGHNA and CDR2 YNFKEQ. The CDR3 runs to 14 residues. The data derive from a study of blood T cell repertoires in COVID-19. Overall study context: Nucleic acid was either cDNA or gDNA, and it came from T cells, B-cell-depleted T cells, or PBMCs.

In the original workflow: The authors estimated nucleated cell counts from reference gene primer amplification. Sequenced by immunoSEQ multiplex PCR; TCRdb stores in-frame clones only, minus some. The V and J calls and clone size come from that table; D and trimming were worked out from the DNA. The sample lists 38,000 or so clones; more than 80% were seen once. The chain combines TRBV4-2 with TRBJ2-1; TRBD2 matches at 7 bases. What was sequenced was peripheral blood. This TCR came from a human donor in a cohort sampled during active or convalescent COVID-19. The donor label of this sample is uncertain. This CDR3 reads CASSQDQGRDEQFF. CDR3 DNA sequence: TGTGCCAGCAGCCAAGATCAAGGGAGGGATGAGCAGTTCTTC.